This TCR beta chain originates from a study of blood T cell repertoires in COVID-19. Libraries were prepared by immunoSEQ multiplex PCR; TCRdb keeps only in-frame clonotypes and omits some of them. The sample has under 250,000 clones; 80% to 90% are singletons. Per the germline V gene, CDR1 is ENHRY and CDR2 is SYGVKD. J was trimmed by 0 bases and V by 11 bases; bases with no gene match: 6. There are 13 residues in the CDR3. Sample: peripheral blood. This rearrangement joins TRBV10-3 to TRBJ2-7, with 8 bases identical to TRBD1. This clonotype was sampled from a woman between 45 and 60 years old with acute or convalescent COVID-19. CDR3 DNA: TGTGCCGCTGGGACAGGACCCTCCTACGAGCAGTACTTC. It is translated as CAAGTGPSYEQYF.